This entry features one TCR beta chain sequence. Its antigen is still unknown. The germline V gene has CDR1 SGHTA and CDR2 FQGNSA. With V trimmed by 3 bases and J by 1 base, 2 bases remained unmatched. The CDR3 extends over 14 amino acids. Primers included in the PCR were 60 Vbeta and 13 Jbeta primers. Libraries were prepared by immunoSEQ multiplex PCR; TCRdb keeps only in-frame clonotypes and omits some of them. The data contain about 180,000 clones, around four fifths of them singletons. This sample is part of a study of cytomegalovirus exposure and HLA in healthy donors. General study results and limits: Some public TCRs appeared in many individuals, while most sequences were rare. In a later analysis, TCR beta V- and J-gene trimming showed a link to a missense DCLRE1C variant. The study put some 160 TCR beta chains on its list as cytomegalovirus-associated.

The receptor was isolated from an older woman in good health and CMV-seropositive. Sequencing was done on a sample of PBMCs. The gene calls are TRBV7-2 and TRBJ2-5; 7 bases are shared with TRBD1. The CDR3 loop reads CASSFTGVQETQYF. The CDR3 coding sequence is TGTGCCAGCAGCTTTACAGGGGTCCAAGAGACCCAGTACTTC. The whole variable domain, filled in from reference TRBV7-2 and TRBJ2-5, reads GAGVSQSPSNKVTEKGKDVELRCDPISGHTALYWYRQSLGQGLEFLIYFQGNSAPDKSGLPSDRFSAERTGGSVSTLTIQRTQQEDSAVYLCASSFTGVQETQYFGPGTRLLVL.